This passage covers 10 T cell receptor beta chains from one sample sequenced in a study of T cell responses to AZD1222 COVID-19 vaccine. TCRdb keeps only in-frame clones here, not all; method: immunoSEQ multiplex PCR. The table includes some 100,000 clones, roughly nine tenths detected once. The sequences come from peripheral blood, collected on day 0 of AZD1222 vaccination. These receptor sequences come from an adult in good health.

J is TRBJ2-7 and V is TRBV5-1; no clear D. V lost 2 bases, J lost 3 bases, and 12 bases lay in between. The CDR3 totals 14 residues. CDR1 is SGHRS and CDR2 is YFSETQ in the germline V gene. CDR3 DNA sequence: TGCGCCAGCAGCTTAACGCAGGAGAGCTACGAGCAGTACTTC. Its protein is CASSLTQESYEQYF.

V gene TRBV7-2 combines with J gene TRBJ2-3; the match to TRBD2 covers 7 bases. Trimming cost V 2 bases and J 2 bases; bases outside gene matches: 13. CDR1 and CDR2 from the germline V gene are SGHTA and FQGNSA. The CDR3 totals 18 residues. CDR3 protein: CASSLPTIAGLVTDTQYF. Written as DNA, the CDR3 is TGTGCCAGCAGCTTACCCACGATAGCGGGCTTGGTCACAGATACGCAGTATTTT.

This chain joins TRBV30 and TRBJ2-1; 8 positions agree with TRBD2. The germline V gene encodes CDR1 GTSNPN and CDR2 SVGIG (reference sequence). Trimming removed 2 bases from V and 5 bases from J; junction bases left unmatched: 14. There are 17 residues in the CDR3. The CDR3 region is CAWSLGATGGYHNEQFF. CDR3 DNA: TGTGCCTGGAGTTTGGGCGCCACGGGGGGGTATCACAATGAGCAGTTCTTC.

The CDR3 protein is CASSWGGYNSPLHF. The CDR3 DNA is TGTGCCAGCAGTTGGGGGGGCTATAATTCACCCCTCCACTTT. The chain combines TRBV27 with TRBJ1-6; D perhaps matches TRBD1 (5 bases). CDR1 is MNHEY and CDR2 is SMNVEV in the germline V gene (reference sequence). CDR3 length: 14 residues. Trimming pared 4 bases from V and 3 bases from J, leaving 7 bases between.

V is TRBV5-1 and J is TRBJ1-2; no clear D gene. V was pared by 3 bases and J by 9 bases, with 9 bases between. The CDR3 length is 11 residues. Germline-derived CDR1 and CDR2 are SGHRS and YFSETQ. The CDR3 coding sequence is TGCGCCAGCAGCTCCGACTTTCGCTACACCTTC. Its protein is CASSSDFRYTF.

The chain's CDR3 is CASSYSSVGNEQFF. The CDR3, as DNA: TGTGCCAGCAGTTACTCGAGTGTCGGGAATGAGCAGTTCTTC. The chain carries TRBV6-6 and TRBJ2-1; D remains unclear. Germline CDR1 and CDR2: MNHNY and SVGAGI (reference sequence). V lost 0 bases and J 7 bases, leaving 10 bases between the germline ends. This CDR3 spans 14 amino acids.

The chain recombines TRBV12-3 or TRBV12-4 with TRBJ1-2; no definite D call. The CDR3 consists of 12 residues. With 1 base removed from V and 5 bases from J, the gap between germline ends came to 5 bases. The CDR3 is CASSLDGYGYTF. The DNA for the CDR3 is TGTGCCAGCAGTTTAGACGGGTATGGCTACACCTTC.

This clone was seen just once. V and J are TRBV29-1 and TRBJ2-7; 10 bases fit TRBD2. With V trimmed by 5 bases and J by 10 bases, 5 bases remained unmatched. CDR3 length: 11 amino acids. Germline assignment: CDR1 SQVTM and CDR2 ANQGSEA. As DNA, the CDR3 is TGCAGCGTTCTTACTAGCGGGGCTCAGTACTTC. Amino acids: CSVLTSGAQYF.

CDR3 amino acids: CASSLSGGRGNEQFF. In nucleotides, the CDR3 is TGTGCCAGCAGCCTTAGCGGGGGGCGGGGCAATGAGCAGTTCTTC. The chain couples TRBV5-6 to TRBJ2-1; TRBD2 matches at 10 bases. The CDR3 extends over 15 amino acids. J was trimmed by 6 bases and V by 4 bases; bases with no gene match: 7. Germline V gene data show CDR1 as SGHDT and CDR2 as YYEEEE.

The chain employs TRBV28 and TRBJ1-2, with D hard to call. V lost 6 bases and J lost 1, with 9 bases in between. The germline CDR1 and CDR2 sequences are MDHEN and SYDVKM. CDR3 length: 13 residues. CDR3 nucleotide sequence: TGTGCCAGCAGATTGGACGGTAACTATGGCTACACCTTC. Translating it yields CASRLDGNYGYTF.